This TCR beta chain was profiled in a study of a mutant IDH1 vaccine in newly diagnosed glioma. Germline V gene lookup returns CDR1 MNHEY and CDR2 SVGAGI. V lost 4 bases and J 3 bases, leaving 7 bases between the germline ends. The CDR3 spans 13 residues. The time point here: week 5, during vaccination. A single vaccine dose contained 300 ug of mutant IDH1 20-mer peptide, and topical imiquimod was used with it. A note on this clone: Its matching antigen is unknown.

This table comes from immunoSEQ multiplex PCR, and its TCRdb copy is limited to in-frame clones, with some not included. Of 60,000 or so clones listed, around 80% are singletons. Sample: PBMCs, taken from a glioma patient whose treatment included an IDH1 peptide vaccine. This sequence joins TRBV6-5 and TRBJ1-5; no clear D. The TCR comes from a woman aged 45 to 65 with glioma. CDR3 sequence: CASSFGSNQPQHF. The CDR3 DNA follows: TGTGCCAGCAGTTTTGGGTCCAATCAGCCCCAGCATTTT.